These 5 T cell receptor beta chains share one sample of origin, sequenced in a study of CD8+ T cells in alopecia areata. Extraction and reverse transcription of RNA yielded cDNA as the sequencing template. The protocol was immunoSEQ multiplex PCR, while the TCRdb copy is restricted to in-frame clones and leaves out a portion. Of around 120,000 clones listed, under 40% were seen once; the top ten hold 3% to 3.5%. The sequenced material came from CD4+ T cells sorted from blood. The receptors shown here come from a human donor with alopecia areata.

The chain couples TRBV4-1 to TRBJ2-2; D remains unclear. Trimming cost V 4 bases and J 6 bases, with 12 bases left between them. In germline, CDR1 is MGHRA, CDR2 YSYEKL. This CDR3 spans 14 amino acids. CDR3 in DNA: TGCGCCAGCAGCCCCATCCTTAAATCCGGGGAGCTGTTTTTT. Its translation: CASSPILKSGELFF.

This clone was counted between two and nine times. The chain couples TRBV2 to TRBJ1-1; D is undetermined. This CDR3 spans 12 amino acids. The germline gives CDR1 SNHLY, CDR2 FYNNEI. The germline V and J ends were trimmed by 5 bases and 8 bases, with 12 bases remaining between them. The CDR3 coding sequence is TGTGCCAGCAGTTACTACACGGCCGAAGCTTTCTTT. Protein product: CASSYYTAEAFF. Supplemented by reference TRBV2 and TRBJ1-1, the full variable domain reads EPEVTQTPSHQVTQMGQEVILRCVPISNHLYFYWYRQILGQKVEFLVSFYNNEISEKSEIFDDQFSVERPDGSNFTLKIRSTKLEDSAMYFCASSYYTAEAFFGQGTRLTVV.

The V and J genes are TRBV11-2 and TRBJ2-7; D is ambiguous. V was cut by 8 bases and J by 4 bases, with 9 bases left in between. CDR1 is SGHAT, CDR2 FQNNGV, per germline. CDR3 length: 11 amino acids. The CDR3 DNA reads as TGTGCCAGCCGGGCTGTTTACGAGCAGTACTTC. Residues: CASRAVYEQYF.

The genes are TRBV9 and TRBJ1-1, with unresolved D. Trimming shortened V by 2 bases and J by 3 bases, and 14 bases separated the two germline ends. Germline V gene sequence: CDR1 SGDLS, CDR2 YYNGEE. This CDR3 is built from 15 residues. In DNA form, the CDR3 reads TGTGCCAGCAGCGTGACCGCTGGAGGTCACACTGAAGCTTTCTTT. Encoded protein: CASSVTAGGHTEAFF.

The rearrangement uses TRBV7-2 and TRBJ1-2; D call uncertain. The CDR3 extends over 12 amino acids. CDR1 and CDR2 (germline): SGHTA, FQGNSA. The V end lost 4 bases, the J end lost 8 bases, and 11 bases lay between the germline ends. The CDR3 protein is CASSYGVWGYTF. CDR3 bases: TGTGCCAGCAGCTATGGGGTTTGGGGCTACACCTTC.